The 18 T cell receptor beta chains presented below share a single source sample, sequenced in a study of somatic mutations in cytotoxic T cells in rheumatoid arthritis. Profiling relied on immunoSEQ multiplex PCR, and the TCRdb table lists in-frame clones only, not all of them. This sample has 15,000 or so clones; over 70% occur once, and the top ten carry 7.4%. Material for sequencing was CD8+ T cells sorted from blood. The receptors derive from an adult with rheumatoid arthritis.

The chain's CDR3 is CASSIRPIYEQYF. Written as DNA, the CDR3 is TGTGCCAGCAGCATCCGACCAATTTACGAGCAGTACTTC. J is TRBJ2-7 and V is TRBV5-8; D remains unclear. The V gene lost 4 bases and the J gene lost 4 bases, with 12 bases spanning the gap. Germline V gives CDR1 SGHTS, CDR2 YDEGEE. CDR3 size: 13 residues.

V gene TRBV9 combines with J gene TRBJ2-7; TRBD1 matches at 7 bases. CDR3 length: 16 residues. Losses at the gene ends were 2 bases for V and 0 bases for J; bases not matched to a gene: 8. CDR1 SGDLS and CDR2 YYNGEE come from the germline V gene. CDR3 in DNA: TGTGCCAGCAGCGTCGGCACAGGGGCAAGCTCCTACGAGCAGTACTTC. Its protein product is CASSVGTGASSYEQYF. The whole variable domain, filled in from reference TRBV9 and TRBJ2-7, reads DSGVTQTPKHLITATGQRVTLRCSPRSGDLSVYWYQQSLDQGLQFLIQYYNGEERAKGNILERFSAQQFPDLHSELNLSSLELGDSALYFCASSVGTGASSYEQYFGPGTRLTVT.

The count of this clone is one. V usage is TRBV6-4 and J usage is TRBJ2-7, with D perhaps given as TRBD1 or TRBD2 (5 bases each). Germline V gene sequence: CDR1 MRHNA, CDR2 SNTAGT. The length of the CDR3 is 14 residues. The V end was cut by 6 bases, the J end by 0 bases, with 12 bases between. CDR3 residues: CASRGTVSSYEQYF. CDR3 coding DNA: TGTGCCAGCAGGGGGACGGTAAGCTCCTACGAGCAGTACTTC.

In this sample, this clone is medium-sized. This chain joins TRBV7-6 and TRBJ1-3; no definite D call. This CDR3 has 15 residues. Trimming took 5 bases from V and 0 from J, leaving 11 bases between them. CDR1 is SGHVS, CDR2 FNYEAQ, per germline. CDR3 region: CASSASPSSGNTIYF. As DNA, the CDR3 is TGTGCCAGCAGCGCATCGCCAAGCTCTGGAAACACCATATATTTT. Using reference TRBV7-6 and TRBJ1-3 for the parts outside the CDR3, the full variable domain is GAGVSQSPRYKVTKRGQDVALRCDPISGHVSLYWYRQALGQGPEFLTYFNYEAQQDKSGLPNDRFSAERPEGSISTLTIQRTEQRDSAMYRCASSASPSSGNTIYFGEGSWLTVV.

The chain links TRBV9 to TRBJ2-7; D perhaps matches TRBD1 (6 bases). V was trimmed by 1 base and J by 6 bases, leaving 14 bases between them. CDR1 is SGDLS and CDR2 is YYNGEE in the germline V gene. The CDR3 runs to 14 residues. The CDR3 DNA reads TGTGCCAGCAGCGTATCCTCTGGGGGCCGCGAGCAGTACTTC. Translated, it gives CASSVSSGGREQYF.

V and J are TRBV15 and TRBJ2-5; 10 bases line up with TRBD2. Trimming removed 4 bases from V and 4 bases from J; junction bases left unmatched: 6. The length of the CDR3 is 15 residues. Looked up from germline, CDR1 is LNHNV and CDR2 is YYDKDF (reference sequence). In nucleotides, the CDR3 is TGTGCCACCAGCACAACTAGCGGGGTGGGAGAGACCCAGTACTTC. Translating gives CATSTTSGVGETQYF. Complete variable domain (other parts from reference TRBV15 and TRBJ2-5): DAMVIQNPRYQVTQFGKPVTLSCSQTLNHNVMYWYQQKSSQAPKLLFHYYDKDFNNEADTPDNFQSRRPNTSFCFLDIRSPGLGDTAMYLCATSTTSGVGETQYFGPGTRLLVL.

The V call is TRBV5-1, the J call TRBJ2-1; 11 bases map to TRBD2. The CDR3 has 14 amino acids. Per germline, CDR1 SGHRS and CDR2 YFSETQ. Germline trimming cut 7 bases from V and 10 bases from J; bases unmatched to any gene: 10. The CDR3, as DNA: TGCGCCAGCTGCAAACTAGCGGGAGTACGGGAGCAGTTCTTC. It codes for CASCKLAGVREQFF.

The chain uses TRBV15 and TRBJ2-6; D possibly corresponds to TRBD2 (6 bases). With 0 bases removed from V and 1 base from J, the gap between germline ends came to 7 bases. The CDR3 length is 16 residues. Per the germline V gene, CDR1 is LNHNV and CDR2 is YYDKDF (reference sequence). The CDR3 DNA follows: TGTGCCACCAGCAGAGATCGGGGGTCTGGGGCCAACGTCCTGACTTTC. It encodes CATSRDRGSGANVLTF.

This clone was observed once. The gene calls are TRBV6-6 and TRBJ1-1; 7 positions agree with TRBD1. Germline V gives CDR1 MNHNY, CDR2 SVGAGI (reference sequence). The CDR3 spans 14 residues. J was trimmed by 4 bases and V by 8 bases; bases with no gene match: 10. As DNA, the CDR3 is TGTGCCAGCTTCACTTATCAGGGGGTCACTGAAGCTTTCTTT. Amino acid sequence: CASFTYQGVTEAFF.

This rearrangement joins TRBV30 to TRBJ2-1; D not resolved. Trimming shortened V by 2 bases and J by 12 bases, and 11 bases separated the two germline ends. Germline V CDR1 and CDR2: GTSNPN, SVGIG (reference sequence). The CDR3 is 11 amino acids. CDR3 sequence (DNA): TGTGCCTGGAGTCGACTCGTTGGGCAGTTCTTC. This sequence encodes CAWSRLVGQFF.

The chain uses TRBV5-8 and TRBJ2-1; D is uncertain. Germline V CDR1 and CDR2: SGHTS, YDEGEE. Trimming pared 1 base from V and 0 bases from J, leaving 8 bases between. The CDR3 contains 15 residues. The CDR3 loop reads CASSLLSSSYNEQFF. In nucleotides, the CDR3 is TGTGCCAGCAGCTTGTTAAGTTCCTCCTACAATGAGCAGTTCTTC.

This chain uses TRBV6-6 with TRBJ2-5, with D possibly being TRBD2 (5 bases). The germline V gene has CDR1 MNHNY and CDR2 SVGAGI (reference sequence). The V end lost 7 bases, the J end lost 4 bases, and 10 bases lay between the germline ends. This CDR3 has 12 residues. CDR3 loop: CASTLGRETQYF. CDR3 sequence (DNA): TGTGCCAGCACCCTAGGGAGAGAGACCCAGTACTTC.

V usage is TRBV6-6 and J usage is TRBJ1-1, with unresolved D. Trimming left V 2 bases short and J 0 bases short, with 7 bases between. This CDR3 comprises 14 residues. Germline values: CDR1 MNHNY, CDR2 SVGAGI (reference sequence). CDR3 in amino acids: CASSYDALNTEAFF. CDR3 bases: TGTGCCAGCAGTTACGACGCCCTGAACACTGAAGCTTTCTTT.

J is TRBJ2-3 and V is TRBV9; TRBD2 is a possible D gene (7 bases). The CDR3 sequence is 14 residues long. Germline values: CDR1 SGDLS, CDR2 YYNGEE. V lost 3 bases and J 4 bases, leaving 12 bases between the germline ends. In nucleotides, the CDR3 is TGTGCCAGCAGCGGATCGGGGGGCCCAGATACGCAGTATTTT. Its protein product is CASSGSGGPDTQYF.

This chain connects TRBV7-9 to TRBJ2-3, with D perhaps TRBD2 (6 bases). The CDR3 is 15 residues long. V shed 1 base and J shed 3 bases, with 11 bases lying between them. CDR1 is SEHNR, CDR2 FQNEAQ, per germline (reference sequence). The CDR3 DNA follows: TGTGCCAGCAGCTTAGGGGGCGGGGTAACAGATACGCAGTATTTT. It yields the protein CASSLGGGVTDTQYF.

The V gene is TRBV14, the J gene TRBJ2-1; no clear D gene. Trimming left V 0 bases short and J 6 bases short, with 12 bases between. Germline V CDR1 and CDR2: SGHDN, FVKESK. This CDR3 spans 15 amino acids. The CDR3: CASSQDGRSSNEQFF. The CDR3 DNA sequence: TGTGCCAGCAGCCAAGATGGCAGGAGCAGCAATGAGCAGTTCTTC. Using reference TRBV14 and TRBJ2-1 for the parts outside the CDR3, the full variable domain is EAGVTQFPSHSVIEKGQTVTLRCDPISGHDNLYWYRRVMGKEIKFLLHFVKESKQDESGMPNNRFLAERTGGTYSTLKVQPAELEDSGVYFCASSQDGRSSNEQFFGPGTRLTVL.

The sample holds a few counts of this clone. The rearrangement uses TRBV2 and TRBJ2-7; maybe TRBD2 (6 bases). The CDR3 is 12 amino acids. V lost 6 bases, J lost 4 bases, and 10 bases lay in between. CDR1 and CDR2 from the germline V gene are SNHLY and FYNNEI. The CDR3 here is CASRAGPYEQYF. CDR3 bases: TGTGCCAGCAGGGCGGGACCTTACGAGCAGTACTTC.

The chain links TRBV28 to TRBJ2-2; TRBD1 agrees at 9 bases. The trim removed 5 bases at V and 6 bases at J, leaving 4 bases unmatched. Germline V gives CDR1 MDHEN, CDR2 SYDVKM. The CDR3 covers 14 residues. The CDR3 loop reads CASSQRQGAGELFF. The CDR3 DNA reads TGTGCCAGCAGTCAGAGACAGGGGGCCGGGGAGCTGTTTTTT.